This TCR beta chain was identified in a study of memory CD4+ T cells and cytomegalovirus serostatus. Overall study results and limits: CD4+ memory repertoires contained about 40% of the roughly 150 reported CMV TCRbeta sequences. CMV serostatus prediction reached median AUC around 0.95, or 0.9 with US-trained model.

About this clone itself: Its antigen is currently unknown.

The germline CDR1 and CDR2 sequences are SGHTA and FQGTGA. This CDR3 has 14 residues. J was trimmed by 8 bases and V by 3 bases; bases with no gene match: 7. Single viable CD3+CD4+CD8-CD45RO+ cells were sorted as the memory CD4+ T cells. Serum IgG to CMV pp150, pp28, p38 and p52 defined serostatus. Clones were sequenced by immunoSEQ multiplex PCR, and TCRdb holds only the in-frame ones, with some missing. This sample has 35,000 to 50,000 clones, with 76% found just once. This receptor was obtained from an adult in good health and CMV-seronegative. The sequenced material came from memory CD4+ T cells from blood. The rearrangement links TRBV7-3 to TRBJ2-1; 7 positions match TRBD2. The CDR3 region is CASSLGGSTDEQFF. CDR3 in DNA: TGTGCCAGCAGCTTGGGCGGGAGTACCGATGAGCAGTTCTTC.